A selection of T cell receptor beta chains follows, all from one sample in a study of blood T cell repertoires in COVID-19. Here immunoSEQ multiplex PCR was the method, and the copy in TCRdb shows in-frame clones only, minus some. The sample holds approximately 290,000 clones, around 88% seen once. Sequences were obtained from peripheral blood. Receptors were obtained from a man aged 25 to 40 with acute or convalescent COVID-19. Each CDR3 is given with its conserved first and last residue. Each record gives: V gene, CDR3 length, CDR3 protein.

TRBV30	14	CAWVPGGRGDEQYF
TRBV28	16	CASSFRQGKDDQPQHF
TRBV6-5	13	CASSRDPGNTIYF
TRBV5-1	22	CASSLDRGLVEGRQAYNSPLHF
TRBV6-5	14	CASSYSRTGVEAFF
TRBV25-1	15	CASSEPLDSRTGYTF
TRBV5-1	14	CASKAGGLTDTQYF
TRBV2	12	CASTVQGAIQYF
TRBV7-9	12	CASSHRGDTQYF
TRBV24-1	12	CATSDLNEKLFF
TRBV6-5	13	CASSLRAGYEQYF
TRBV30	10	CAWGRYEAFF
TRBV3-1/TRBV3-2	18	CASSLGLAGGLPWETQYF
TRBV27	14	CASSPGVQGYGYTF
TRBV2	11	CASSARQKQFF
TRBV28	12	CASSLLYQPQHF
TRBV18	14	CASSGTSVYNEQFF
TRBV3-1/TRBV3-2	15	CASSQDPQPRDEQFF
TRBV19	15	CASSISSGGSYEQYF
TRBV30	13	CAWSLVGGHTIYF
TRBV27	13	CASSFYASHGYTF
TRBV2	16	CASLTPDRSYYNEQFF
TRBV5-4	14	CASSDDREVNGYTF
TRBV4-1	13	CASSHPRLDGYTF
TRBV6-5	16	CASSYSRTSGIYEQYF
TRBV28	15	CAASMVWGGSEKLFF
TRBV27	13	CASSGRRGNEQFF
TRBV9	15	CASSVAGGGIYEQYF
TRBV14	15	CASSRGTVRNEKLFF
TRBV28	15	CVSSLYAGGTQPQHF
TRBV27	15	CASSQSGRNTGELFF
TRBV15	13	CATRGGAWETQYF
TRBV2	13	CASLQEYNQPQHF
TRBV5-4	15	CASSLWTGSDYGYTF
TRBV11-2	13	CASSFNQNYEQYF
TRBV3-1/TRBV3-2	16	CASSQKTGTGYNEQFF
TRBV6-1	11	CASSESYEQYF
TRBV30	13	CAWSVESAYGYTF
TRBV9	14	CASSVESRVNVLTF